The source of this TCR beta chain is a study of blood T cells in healthy people across ages. A second about 7 to 11 cycle PCR used barcoded and J-beta primers. Tagging of each cDNA molecule was performed by a template-switch adaptor with 12 random nucleotides. TCRdb recomputed calls from the 5' RACE reads with MiXCR, one row per CDR3 protein. This table has fewer than 750,000 distinct CDR3 sequences, approximately 52% appearing once. The CDR3 totals 16 residues. Per the germline V gene, CDR1 is DFQATT and CDR2 is SNEGSKA (reference sequence). V trimming: 5 bases; J trimming: 7 bases; junction bases outside the gene matches: 14. In terms of origin and age, donors were healthy Caucasian individuals from Russia aged about 6 to 90. Study-level results: Naive CD4+ cell counts and diversity both ran higher in long-lived than in aged donors. Estimates of diversity drawn from one million T cells were considered underestimates.

This clonotype has a count of ten or more. Its antigen remains unknown. Sequenced: blood. The receptor comes from a woman older than 75 in good health. The chain links TRBV20-1 to TRBJ2-1; TRBD2 matches at 10 bases. In DNA, the CDR3 is TGCAGTGCTCCCTCAGGAGCGGGAGGGCCGCGAAATGAGCAGTTCTTC. Translating gives CSAPSGAGGPRNEQFF.